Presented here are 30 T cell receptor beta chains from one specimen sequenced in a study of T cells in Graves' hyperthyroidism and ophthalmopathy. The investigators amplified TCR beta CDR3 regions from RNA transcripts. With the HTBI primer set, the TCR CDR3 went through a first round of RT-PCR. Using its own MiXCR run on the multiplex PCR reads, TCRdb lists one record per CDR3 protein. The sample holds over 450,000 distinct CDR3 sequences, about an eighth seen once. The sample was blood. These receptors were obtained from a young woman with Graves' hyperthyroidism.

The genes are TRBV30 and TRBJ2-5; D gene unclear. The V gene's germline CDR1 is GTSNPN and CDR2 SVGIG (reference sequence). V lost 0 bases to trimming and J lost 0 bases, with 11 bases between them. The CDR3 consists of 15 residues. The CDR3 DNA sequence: TGTGCCTGGAGTGTATCGTCGGTGGACCAAGAGACCCAGTACTTC. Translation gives CAWSVSSVDQETQYF.

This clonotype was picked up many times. As DNA, the CDR3 is TGTGCCAGCAGACCAGGACTAACCATAACCCAAGAGACCCAGTACTTC. It yields the protein CASRPGLTITQETQYF. The chain uses TRBV12-3 or TRBV12-4 and TRBJ2-5, with D maybe TRBD2 (6 bases). This CDR3 has 16 residues. The V and J ends lost 6 bases and 1 base respectively, with 18 bases between them.

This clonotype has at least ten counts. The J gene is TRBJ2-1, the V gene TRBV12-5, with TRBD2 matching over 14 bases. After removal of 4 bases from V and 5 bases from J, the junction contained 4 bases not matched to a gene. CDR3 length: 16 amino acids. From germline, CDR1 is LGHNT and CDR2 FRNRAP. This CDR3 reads CASGSSGLAGDNEQFF. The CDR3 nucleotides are TGTGCTAGTGGTTCATCGGGACTAGCGGGAGACAATGAGCAGTTCTTC. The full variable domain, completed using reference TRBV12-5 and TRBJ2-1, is DARVTQTPRHKVTEMGQEVTMRCQPILGHNTVFWYRQTMMQGLELLAYFRNRAPLDDSGMPKDRFSAEMPDATLATLKIQPSEPRDSAVYFCASGSSGLAGDNEQFFGPGTRLTVL.

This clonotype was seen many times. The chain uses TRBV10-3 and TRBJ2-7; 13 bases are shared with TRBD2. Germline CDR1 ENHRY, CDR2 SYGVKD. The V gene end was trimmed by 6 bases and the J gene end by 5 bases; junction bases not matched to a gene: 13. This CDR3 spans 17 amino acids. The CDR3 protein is CAISGLAGEGRYDEQYF. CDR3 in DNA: TGTGCCATCAGCGGACTAGCGGGAGAGGGTCGGTACGACGAGCAGTACTTC.

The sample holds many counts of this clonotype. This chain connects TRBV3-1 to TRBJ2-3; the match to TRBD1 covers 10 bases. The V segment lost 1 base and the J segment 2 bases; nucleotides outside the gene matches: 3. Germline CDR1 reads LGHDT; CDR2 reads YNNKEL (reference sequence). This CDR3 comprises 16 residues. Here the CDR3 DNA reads TGTGCCAGCAGCCAAGTGACAGGGGGCTTCACAGATACGCAGTATTTT. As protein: CASSQVTGGFTDTQYF.

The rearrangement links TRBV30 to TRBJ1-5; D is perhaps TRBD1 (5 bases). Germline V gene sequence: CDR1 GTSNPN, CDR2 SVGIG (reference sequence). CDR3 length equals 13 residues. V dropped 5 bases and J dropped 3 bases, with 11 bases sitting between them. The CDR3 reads CAWAEGDNQPQHF. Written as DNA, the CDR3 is TGTGCCTGGGCCGAAGGGGACAATCAGCCCCAGCATTTT.

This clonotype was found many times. The CDR3 protein is CASSQVGGSGANVLTF. In nucleotides, the CDR3 is TGCGCCAGCAGCCAAGTAGGCGGATCTGGGGCCAACGTCCTGACTTTC. The chain carries TRBV4-1 and TRBJ2-6; no clear D. Trimming removed 1 base from V and 1 base from J, with 8 bases in between. CDR1 is MGHRA and CDR2 is YSYEKL in the germline V gene. The length of the CDR3 is 16 residues.

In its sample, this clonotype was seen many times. The CDR3 region has the DNA TGTGCCAGCAGCCAAGACACCGTTAGCAATCAGCCCCAGCATTTT. Its protein product is CASSQDTVSNQPQHF. The V and J genes are TRBV3-1 and TRBJ1-5; no firm D call. Between the trimmed V and J ends, which lost 0 bases and 0 bases, there was a span of 6 bases. Per germline, CDR1 LGHDT and CDR2 YNNKEL (reference sequence). The CDR3 is 15 residues long.

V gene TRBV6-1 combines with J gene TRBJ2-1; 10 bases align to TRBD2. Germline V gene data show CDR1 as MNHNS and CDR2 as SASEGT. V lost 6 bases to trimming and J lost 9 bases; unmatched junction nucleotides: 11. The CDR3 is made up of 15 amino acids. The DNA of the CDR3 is TGTGCCAGCAGGGATAGCGGGAGGCCCCCAGGTGAGCAGTTCTTC. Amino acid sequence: CASRDSGRPPGEQFF.

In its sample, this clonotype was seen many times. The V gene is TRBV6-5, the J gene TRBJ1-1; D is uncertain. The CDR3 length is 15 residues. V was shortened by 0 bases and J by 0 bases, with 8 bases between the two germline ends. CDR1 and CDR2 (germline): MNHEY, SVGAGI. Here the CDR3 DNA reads TGTGCCAGCAGTTACTCCCGGACTGTGAACACTGAAGCTTTCTTT. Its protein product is CASSYSRTVNTEAFF.

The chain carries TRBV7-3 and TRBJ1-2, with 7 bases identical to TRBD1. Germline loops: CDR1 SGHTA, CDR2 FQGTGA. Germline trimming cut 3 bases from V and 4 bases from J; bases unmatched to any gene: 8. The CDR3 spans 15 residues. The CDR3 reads CASSLTGSGVYGYTF. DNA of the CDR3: TGTGCCAGCAGCTTGACAGGGTCCGGGGTCTATGGCTACACCTTC.

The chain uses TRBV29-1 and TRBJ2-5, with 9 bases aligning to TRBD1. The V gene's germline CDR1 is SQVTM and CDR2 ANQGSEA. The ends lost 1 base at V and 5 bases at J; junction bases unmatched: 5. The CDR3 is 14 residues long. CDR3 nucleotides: TGCAGCGTTGAAGGGACAGGGGAGAGGGAGACCCAGTACTTC. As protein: CSVEGTGERETQYF.

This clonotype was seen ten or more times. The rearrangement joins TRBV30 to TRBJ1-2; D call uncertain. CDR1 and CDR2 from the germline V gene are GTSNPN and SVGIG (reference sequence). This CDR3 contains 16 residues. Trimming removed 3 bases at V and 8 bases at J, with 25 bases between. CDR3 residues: CAWSLVGLTSGRGYTF. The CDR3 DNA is TGTGCCTGGAGCCTAGTCGGTCTGACATCGGGCCGGGGCTACACCTTC.

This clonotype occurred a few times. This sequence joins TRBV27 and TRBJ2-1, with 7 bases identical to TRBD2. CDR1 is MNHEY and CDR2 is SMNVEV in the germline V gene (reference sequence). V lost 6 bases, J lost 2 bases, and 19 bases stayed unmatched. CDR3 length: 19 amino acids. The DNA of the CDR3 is TGTGCCAGCAGATCGCGGGGCTGGGGAGGGCCGATCGCCTACAATGAGCAGTTCTTC. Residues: CASRSRGWGGPIAYNEQFF.

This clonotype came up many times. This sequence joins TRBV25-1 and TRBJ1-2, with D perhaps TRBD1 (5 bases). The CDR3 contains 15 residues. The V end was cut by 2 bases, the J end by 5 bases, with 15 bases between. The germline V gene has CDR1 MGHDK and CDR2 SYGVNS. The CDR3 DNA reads TGTGCCAGCAGTGAAAAATTGGGGCGCGATTATGGCTACACCTTC. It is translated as CASSEKLGRDYGYTF.

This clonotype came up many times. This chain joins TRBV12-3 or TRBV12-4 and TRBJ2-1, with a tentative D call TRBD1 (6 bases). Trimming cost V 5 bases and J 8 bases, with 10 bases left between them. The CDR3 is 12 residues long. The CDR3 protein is CASSGTSDEQFF. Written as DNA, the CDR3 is TGTGCCAGCAGTGGGACAAGCGATGAGCAGTTCTTC.

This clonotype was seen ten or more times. The CDR3 sequence: CASSIWTVNQPQHF. DNA of the CDR3: TGTGCCAGTAGTATTTGGACGGTTAATCAGCCCCAGCATTTT. The chain links TRBV19 to TRBJ1-5; D gene unclear. The V gene's germline CDR1 is LNHDA and CDR2 SQIVND (reference sequence). The CDR3 totals 14 residues. V was cut by 3 bases and J by 4 bases, with 10 bases left in between.

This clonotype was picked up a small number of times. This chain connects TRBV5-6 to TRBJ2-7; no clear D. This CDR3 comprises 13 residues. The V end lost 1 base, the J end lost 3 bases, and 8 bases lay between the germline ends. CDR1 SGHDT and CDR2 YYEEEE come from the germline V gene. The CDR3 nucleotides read TGTGCCAGCAGCTTGAGGCGAGACTACGAGCAGTACTTC. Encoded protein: CASSLRRDYEQYF.

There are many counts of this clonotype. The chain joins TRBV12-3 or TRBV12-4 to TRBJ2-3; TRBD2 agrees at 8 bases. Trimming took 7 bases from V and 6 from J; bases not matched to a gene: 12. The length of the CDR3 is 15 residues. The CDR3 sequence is CASTPRGDFLDTQYF. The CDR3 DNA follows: TGTGCCAGCACCCCGCGGGGGGACTTCCTGGATACGCAGTATTTT.

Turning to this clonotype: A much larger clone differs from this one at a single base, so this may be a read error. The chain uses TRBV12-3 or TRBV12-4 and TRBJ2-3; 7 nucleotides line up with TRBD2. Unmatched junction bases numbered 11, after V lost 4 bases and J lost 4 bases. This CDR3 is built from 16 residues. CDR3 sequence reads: CASSSGLVGPPDTQYF. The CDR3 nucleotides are TGTGCCAGCAGTTCCGGACTAGTGGGGCCCCCAGATACGCAGTATTTT.

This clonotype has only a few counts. This CDR3 reads CASSTHSRGDEQYF. CDR3 sequence (DNA): TGTGCCAGCAGTACCCACTCTCGGGGGGACGAGCAGTACTTC. The gene calls are TRBV6-2 or TRBV6-3 and TRBJ2-7; 7 nucleotides line up with TRBD2. CDR1 MNHEY and CDR2 SVGEGT come from the germline V gene. The ends lost 5 bases at V and 5 bases at J; junction bases unmatched: 9. CDR3 length: 14 amino acids.

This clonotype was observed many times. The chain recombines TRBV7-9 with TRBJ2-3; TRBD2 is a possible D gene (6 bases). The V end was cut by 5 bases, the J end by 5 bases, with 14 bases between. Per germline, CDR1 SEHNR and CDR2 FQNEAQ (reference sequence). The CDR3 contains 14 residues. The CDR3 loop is CASSRDSGGDTQYF. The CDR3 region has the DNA TGTGCCAGCAGCCGGGACTCCGGAGGAGATACGCAGTATTTT.

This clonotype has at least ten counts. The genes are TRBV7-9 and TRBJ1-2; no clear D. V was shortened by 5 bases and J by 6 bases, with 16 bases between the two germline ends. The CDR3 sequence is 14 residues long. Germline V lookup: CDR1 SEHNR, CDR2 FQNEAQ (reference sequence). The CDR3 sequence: CASSPQWKIHGYTF. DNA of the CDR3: TGTGCCAGCAGCCCCCAGTGGAAAATCCATGGCTACACCTTC.

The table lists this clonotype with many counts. This chain's CDR3 is CASSPTAGELFF. CDR3 bases: TGTGCCAGCAGCCCAACAGCCGGGGAGCTGTTTTTT. This chain links TRBV7-9 with TRBJ2-2; D is unclear. CDR3 length: 12 residues. Germline loops: CDR1 SEHNR, CDR2 FQNEAQ (reference sequence). Trimming shortened V by 5 bases and J by 6 bases, and 7 bases separated the two germline ends.

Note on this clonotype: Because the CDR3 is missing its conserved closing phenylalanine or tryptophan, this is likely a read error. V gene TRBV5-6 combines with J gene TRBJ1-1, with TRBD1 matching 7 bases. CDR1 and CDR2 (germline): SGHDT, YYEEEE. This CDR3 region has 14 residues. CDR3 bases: TGTGCCGGCAGCTTGCCAGGGGGGAACACTGAAGCTTTCCTT. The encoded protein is CAGSLPGGNTEAFL.

CDR3 protein: CASSFTGLGKYEQYF. CDR3 DNA: TGTGCCAGCAGTTTCACCGGACTAGGGAAATACGAGCAGTACTTC. The chain couples TRBV28 to TRBJ2-7; 7 nucleotides align to TRBD2. The CDR3 contains 15 residues. The V and J ends lost 3 bases and 4 bases, in that order; junction bases with no gene match: 9. CDR1 is MDHEN and CDR2 is SYDVKM in the germline V gene.

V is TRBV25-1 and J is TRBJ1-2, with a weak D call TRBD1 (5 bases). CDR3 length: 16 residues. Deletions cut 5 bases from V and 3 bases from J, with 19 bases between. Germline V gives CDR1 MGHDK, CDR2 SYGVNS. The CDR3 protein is CASSSNGAGTHYGYTF. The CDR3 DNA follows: TGTGCCAGCAGTTCAAATGGAGCCGGGACTCACTATGGCTACACCTTC.

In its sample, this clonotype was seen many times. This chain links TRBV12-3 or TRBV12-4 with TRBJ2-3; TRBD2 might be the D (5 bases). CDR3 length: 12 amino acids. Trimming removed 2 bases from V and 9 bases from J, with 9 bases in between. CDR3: CASSLNPGTQYF. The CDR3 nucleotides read TGTGCCAGCAGTTTAAATCCGGGAACGCAGTATTTT.

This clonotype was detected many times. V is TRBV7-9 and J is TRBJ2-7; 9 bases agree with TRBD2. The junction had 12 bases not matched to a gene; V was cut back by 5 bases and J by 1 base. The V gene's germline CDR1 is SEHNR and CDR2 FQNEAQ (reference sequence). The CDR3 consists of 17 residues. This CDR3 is CASSPRRASGISYEQYF. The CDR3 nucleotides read TGTGCCAGCAGCCCACGGAGGGCTAGCGGGATATCCTACGAGCAGTACTTC.

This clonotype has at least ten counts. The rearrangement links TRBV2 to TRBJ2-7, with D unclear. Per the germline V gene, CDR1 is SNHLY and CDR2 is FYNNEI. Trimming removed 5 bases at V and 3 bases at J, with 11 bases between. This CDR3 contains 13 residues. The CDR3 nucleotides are TGTGCCAGCAGTCGTATTAGAAACTACGAGCAGTACGTC. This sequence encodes CASSRIRNYEQYV.